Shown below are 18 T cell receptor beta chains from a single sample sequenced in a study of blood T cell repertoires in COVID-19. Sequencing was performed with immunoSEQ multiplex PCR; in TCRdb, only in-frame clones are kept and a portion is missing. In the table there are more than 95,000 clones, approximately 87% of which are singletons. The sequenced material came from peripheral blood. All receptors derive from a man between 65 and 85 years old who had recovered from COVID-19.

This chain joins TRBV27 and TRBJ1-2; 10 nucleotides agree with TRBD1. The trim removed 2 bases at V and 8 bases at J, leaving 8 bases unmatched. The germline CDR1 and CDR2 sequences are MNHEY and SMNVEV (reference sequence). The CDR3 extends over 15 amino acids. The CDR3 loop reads CASSLLPDRGQGYTF. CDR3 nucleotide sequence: TGTGCCAGCAGTTTACTCCCCGACAGGGGGCAGGGCTACACCTTC.

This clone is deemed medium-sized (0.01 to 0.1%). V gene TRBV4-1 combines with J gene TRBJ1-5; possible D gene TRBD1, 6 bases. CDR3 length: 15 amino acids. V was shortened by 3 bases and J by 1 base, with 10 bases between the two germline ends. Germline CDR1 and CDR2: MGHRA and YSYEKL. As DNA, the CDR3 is TGCGCCAGCAGCCATCGACAGGAGAGCAATCAGCCCCAGCATTTT. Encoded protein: CASSHRQESNQPQHF.

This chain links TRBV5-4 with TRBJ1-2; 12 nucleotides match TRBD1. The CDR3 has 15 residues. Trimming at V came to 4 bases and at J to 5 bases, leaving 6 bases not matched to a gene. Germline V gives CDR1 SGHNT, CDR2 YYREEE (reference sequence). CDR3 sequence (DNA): TGTGCCAGCAGCCAGGGACAGGGGGCGCTTTATGGCTACACCTTC. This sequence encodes CASSQGQGALYGYTF.

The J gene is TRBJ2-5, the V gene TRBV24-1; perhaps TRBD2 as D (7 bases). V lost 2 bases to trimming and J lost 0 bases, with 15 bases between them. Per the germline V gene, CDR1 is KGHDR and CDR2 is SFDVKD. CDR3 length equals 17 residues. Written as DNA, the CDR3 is TGTGCCACCAGTGATTCGGGGGGCAGGGCGAACCAAGAGACCCAGTACTTC. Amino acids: CATSDSGGRANQETQYF.

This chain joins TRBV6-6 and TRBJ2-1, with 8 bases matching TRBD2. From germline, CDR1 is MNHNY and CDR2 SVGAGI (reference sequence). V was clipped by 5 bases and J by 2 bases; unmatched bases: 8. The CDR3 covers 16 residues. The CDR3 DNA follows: TGTGCCAGCAGTACTCCGAGCGGGGGAACCTACAATGAGCAGTTCTTC. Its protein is CASSTPSGGTYNEQFF.

CDR3 in amino acids: CASRLAVNTGELFF. The CDR3 region has the DNA TGTGCCAGCAGGCTAGCGGTGAACACCGGGGAGCTGTTTTTT. The chain joins TRBV6-5 to TRBJ2-2; the match to TRBD2 covers 7 bases. CDR1 MNHEY and CDR2 SVGAGI come from the germline V gene. V was clipped by 6 bases and J by 1 base; unmatched bases: 2. The CDR3 has 14 amino acids.

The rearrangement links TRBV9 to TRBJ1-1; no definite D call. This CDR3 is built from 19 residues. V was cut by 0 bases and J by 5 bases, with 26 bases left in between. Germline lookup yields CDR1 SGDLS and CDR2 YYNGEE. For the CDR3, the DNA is TGTGCCAGCAGCGTAGCTTTTAGACCACAGTTGGAAGTTTCTACTGAAGCTTTCTTT. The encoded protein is CASSVAFRPQLEVSTEAFF.

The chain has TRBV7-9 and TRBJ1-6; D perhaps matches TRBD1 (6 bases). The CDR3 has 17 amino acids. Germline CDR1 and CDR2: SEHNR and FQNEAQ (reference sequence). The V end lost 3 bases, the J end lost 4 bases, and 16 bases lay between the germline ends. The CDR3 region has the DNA TGTGCCAGCAGCTTGGGGGCAGGGACACCTTATAATTCACCCCTCCACTTT. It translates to CASSLGAGTPYNSPLHF. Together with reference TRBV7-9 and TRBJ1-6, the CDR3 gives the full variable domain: DTGVSQNPRHKITKRGQNVTFRCDPISEHNRLYWYRQTLGQGPEFLTYFQNEAQLEKSRLLSDRFSAERPKGSFSTLEIQRTEQGDSAMYLCASSLGAGTPYNSPLHFGNGTRLTVT.

The DNA of the CDR3 is TGTGCCAGCAGCGCCCGACAGCTAGCCAAAAACATTCAGTACTTC. Amino acids: CASSARQLAKNIQYF. This sequence joins TRBV7-2 and TRBJ2-4, with D maybe TRBD1 (5 bases). The germline V gene encodes CDR1 SGHTA and CDR2 FQGNSA. V was shortened by 5 bases and J by 0 bases, with 11 bases between the two germline ends. The CDR3 runs to 15 residues. The entire variable domain, with the rest obtained from reference TRBV7-2 and TRBJ2-4, is as follows: GAGVSQSPSNKVTEKGKDVELRCDPISGHTALYWYRQSLGQGLEFLIYFQGNSAPDKSGLPSDRFSAERTGGSVSTLTIQRTQQEDSAVYLCASSARQLAKNIQYFGAGTRLSVL.

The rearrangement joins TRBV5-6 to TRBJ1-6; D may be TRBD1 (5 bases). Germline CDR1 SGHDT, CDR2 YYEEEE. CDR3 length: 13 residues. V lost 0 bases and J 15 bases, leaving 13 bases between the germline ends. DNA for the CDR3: TGTGCCAGCAGCTTGGATCGGGGGATTAACCTCCACTTT. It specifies CASSLDRGINLHF.

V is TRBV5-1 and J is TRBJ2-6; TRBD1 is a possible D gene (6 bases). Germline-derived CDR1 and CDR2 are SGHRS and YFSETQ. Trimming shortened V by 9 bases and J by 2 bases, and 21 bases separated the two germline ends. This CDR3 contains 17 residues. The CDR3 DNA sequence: TGCGCCACCGCCTATTGGACAGTAAAGGCTGGGGCCAACGTCCTGACTTTC. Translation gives CATAYWTVKAGANVLTF.

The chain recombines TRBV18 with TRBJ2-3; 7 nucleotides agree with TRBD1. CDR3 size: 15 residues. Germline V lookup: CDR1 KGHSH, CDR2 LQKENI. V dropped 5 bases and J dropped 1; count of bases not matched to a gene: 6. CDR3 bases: TGTGCCAGCTCAAGTGGGGGACAGCGCACAGATACGCAGTATTTT. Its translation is CASSSGGQRTDTQYF.

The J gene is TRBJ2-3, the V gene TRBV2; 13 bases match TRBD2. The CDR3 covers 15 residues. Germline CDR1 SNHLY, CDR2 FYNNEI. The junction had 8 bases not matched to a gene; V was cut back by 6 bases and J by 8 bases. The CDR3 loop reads CASRLLAGGGGTQYF. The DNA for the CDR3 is TGTGCCAGCAGATTACTAGCGGGAGGGGGGGGTACGCAGTATTTT.

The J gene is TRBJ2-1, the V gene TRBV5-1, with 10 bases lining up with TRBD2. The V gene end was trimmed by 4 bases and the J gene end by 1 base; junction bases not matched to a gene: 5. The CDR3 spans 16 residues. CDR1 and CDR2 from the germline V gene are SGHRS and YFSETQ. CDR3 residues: CASSTAGGPSYNEQFF. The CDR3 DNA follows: TGCGCCAGCAGCACAGCGGGGGGGCCTTCCTACAATGAGCAGTTCTTC. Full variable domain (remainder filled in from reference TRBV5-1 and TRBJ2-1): KAGVTQTPRYLIKTRGQQVTLSCSPISGHRSVSWYQQTPGQGLQFLFEYFSETQRNKGNFPGRFSGRQFSNSRSEMNVSTLELGDSALYLCASSTAGGPSYNEQFFGPGTRLTVL.

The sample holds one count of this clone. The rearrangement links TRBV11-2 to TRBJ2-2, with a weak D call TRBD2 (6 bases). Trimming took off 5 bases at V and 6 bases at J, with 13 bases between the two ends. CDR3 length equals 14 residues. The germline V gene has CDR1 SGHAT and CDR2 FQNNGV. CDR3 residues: CASSGTFDSGELFF. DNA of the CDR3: TGTGCCAGCAGCGGGACTTTCGACTCCGGGGAGCTGTTTTTT.

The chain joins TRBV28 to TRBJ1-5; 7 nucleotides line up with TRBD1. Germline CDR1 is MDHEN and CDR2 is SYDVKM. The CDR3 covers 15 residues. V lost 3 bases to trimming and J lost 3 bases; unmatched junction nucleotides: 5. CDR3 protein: CASSLYRGPNQPQHF. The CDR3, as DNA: TGTGCCAGCAGTTTGTACAGGGGCCCCAATCAGCCCCAGCATTTT.

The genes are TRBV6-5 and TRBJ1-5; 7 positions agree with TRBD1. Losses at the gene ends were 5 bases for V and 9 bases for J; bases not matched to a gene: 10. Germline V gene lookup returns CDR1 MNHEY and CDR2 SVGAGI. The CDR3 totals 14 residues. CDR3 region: CASSNDRASLPQHF. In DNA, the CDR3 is TGTGCCAGCAGTAACGACAGGGCGAGTTTGCCCCAGCATTTT.

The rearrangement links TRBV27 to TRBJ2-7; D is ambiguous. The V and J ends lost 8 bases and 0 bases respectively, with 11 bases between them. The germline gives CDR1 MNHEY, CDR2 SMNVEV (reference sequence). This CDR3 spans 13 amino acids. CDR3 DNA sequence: TGTGCCAGCCGTCGGTACAGCTCCTACGAGCAGTACTTC. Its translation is CASRRYSSYEQYF.